The clone carrying this TCR beta chain was picked up many times. Its antigen is not known. This entry comes from a study of tumor-infiltrating lymphocytes in primary liver carcinoma. Study-level background: Staging placed the tumors at T1-T3 N0M0, and they measured about 4.2 to 10 cm across. Each sample had roughly 3.65 to 7.5 million productive TCRbeta reads regardless of tissue type. Study-wide points: There were only about 7-25% of top clones found in all five tumor regions.

Reverse transcription of approximately 520 ng total RNA with a constant-region primer produced TCR beta cDNA. Library construction for TCR beta comprised three nested multiplex PCR rounds performed with slightly modified ARM-PCR. For roughly 11 cycles apiece, the opening two PCR rounds ran with TRBV1-TRBV30 forward primers and a C-beta reverse primer. TCRdb passed the multiplex PCR reads through MiXCR, listing each CDR3 protein once. The repertoire includes about 48,000 distinct CDR3 sequences, about 80% of them detected once, and approximately 30% sits in the top ten. Trimming removed 3 bases at V and 0 bases at J, with 11 bases between. Germline CDR1 is ENHRY and CDR2 is SYGVKD. The CDR3 is 15 residues long. Unsorted bulk tissue, about 19-32 mg of it, served as the source for co-extraction of RNA and DNA. Primary liver carcinoma, confirmed by histopathology, was surgically resected.

This chain links TRBV10-3 with TRBJ2-5; D unresolved. This sequence originates from a man aged 40-55 years with primary liver carcinoma and hepatitis B virus infection. Sequences were obtained from liver tumor tissue from sampling region 3. Sample subset: tumor region T3, left-lateral pole. DNA of the CDR3: TGTGCCATCAGTGACCCCGACAAGTACCAAGAGACCCAGTACTTC. It specifies CAISDPDKYQETQYF.